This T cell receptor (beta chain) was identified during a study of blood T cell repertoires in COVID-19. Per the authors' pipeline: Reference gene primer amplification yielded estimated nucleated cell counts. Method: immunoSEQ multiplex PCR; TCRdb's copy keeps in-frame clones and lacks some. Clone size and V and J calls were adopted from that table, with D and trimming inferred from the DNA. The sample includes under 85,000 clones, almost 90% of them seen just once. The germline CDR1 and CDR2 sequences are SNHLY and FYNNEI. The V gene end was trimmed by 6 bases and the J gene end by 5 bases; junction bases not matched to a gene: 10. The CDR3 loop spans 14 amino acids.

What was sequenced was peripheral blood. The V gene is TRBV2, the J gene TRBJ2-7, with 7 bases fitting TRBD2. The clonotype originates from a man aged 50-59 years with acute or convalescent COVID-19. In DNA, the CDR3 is TGTGCCAGCAGGTCTGTGACTAGCCATCACGAGCAGTACTTC. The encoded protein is CASRSVTSHHEQYF.